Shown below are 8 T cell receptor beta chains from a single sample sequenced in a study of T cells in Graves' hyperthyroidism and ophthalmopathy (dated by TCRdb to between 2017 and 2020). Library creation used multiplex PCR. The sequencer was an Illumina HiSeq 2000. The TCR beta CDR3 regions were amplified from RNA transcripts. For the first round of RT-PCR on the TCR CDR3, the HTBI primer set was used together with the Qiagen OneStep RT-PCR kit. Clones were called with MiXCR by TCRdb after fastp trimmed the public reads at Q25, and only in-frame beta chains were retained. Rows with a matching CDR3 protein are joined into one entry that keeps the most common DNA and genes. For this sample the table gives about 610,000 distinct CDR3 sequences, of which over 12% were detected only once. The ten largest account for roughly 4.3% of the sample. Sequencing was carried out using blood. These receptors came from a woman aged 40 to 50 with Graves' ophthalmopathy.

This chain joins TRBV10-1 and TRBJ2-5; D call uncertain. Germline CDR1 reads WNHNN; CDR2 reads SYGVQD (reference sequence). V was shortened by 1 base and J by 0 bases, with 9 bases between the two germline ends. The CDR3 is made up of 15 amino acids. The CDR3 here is CASSEFTTNQETQYF. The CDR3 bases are TGCGCCAGCAGTGAGTTTACTACCAACCAAGAGACCCAGTACTTC.

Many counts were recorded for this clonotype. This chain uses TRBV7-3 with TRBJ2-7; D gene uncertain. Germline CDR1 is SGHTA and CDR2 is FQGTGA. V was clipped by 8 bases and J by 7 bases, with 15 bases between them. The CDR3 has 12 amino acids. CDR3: CASGPLSLEQYF. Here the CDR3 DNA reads TGTGCCAGCGGACCTTTATCCCTGGAGCAGTACTTC. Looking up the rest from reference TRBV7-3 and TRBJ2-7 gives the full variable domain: GAGVSQTPSNKVTEKGKYVELRCDPISGHTALYWYRQSLGQGPEFLIYFQGTGAADDSGLPNDRFFAVRPEGSVSTLKIQRTERGDSAVYLCASGPLSLEQYFGPGTRLTVT.

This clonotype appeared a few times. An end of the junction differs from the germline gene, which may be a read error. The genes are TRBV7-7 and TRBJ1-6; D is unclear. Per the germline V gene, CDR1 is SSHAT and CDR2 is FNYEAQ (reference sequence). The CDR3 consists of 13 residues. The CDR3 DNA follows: TGTGCTAGCAGCATAAGGGAAAATTCACCCCTCCACTTT. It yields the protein CASSIRENSPLHF.

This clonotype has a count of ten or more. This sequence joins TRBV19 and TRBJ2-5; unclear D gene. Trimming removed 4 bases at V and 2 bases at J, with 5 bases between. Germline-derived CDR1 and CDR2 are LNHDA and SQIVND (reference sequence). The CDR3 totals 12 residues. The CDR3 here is CASSNSQETQYF. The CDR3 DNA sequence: TGTGCCAGTAGTAACTCACAAGAGACCCAGTACTTC.

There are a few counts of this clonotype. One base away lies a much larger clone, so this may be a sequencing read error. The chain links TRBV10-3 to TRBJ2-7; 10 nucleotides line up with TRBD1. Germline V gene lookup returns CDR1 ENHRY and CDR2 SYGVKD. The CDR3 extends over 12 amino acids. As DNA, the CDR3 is TGTGCCACCAGTGGGACAGGGGACGAGCAGTACTTC. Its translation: CATSGTGDEQYF.

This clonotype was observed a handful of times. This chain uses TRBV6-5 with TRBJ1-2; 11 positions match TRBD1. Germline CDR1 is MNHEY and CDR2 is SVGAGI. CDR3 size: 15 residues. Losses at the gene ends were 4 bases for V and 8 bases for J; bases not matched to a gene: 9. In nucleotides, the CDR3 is TGTGCCAGCAGTTCGCCCTCGGACAGGGGGCGAGGCTACACCTTC. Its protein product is CASSSPSDRGRGYTF.

The CDR3 loop reads CASSYDVGRNIQYF. In DNA, the CDR3 is TGTGCCAGCAGTTATGATGTGGGAAGAAACATTCAGTACTTC. The V and J genes are TRBV6-5 and TRBJ2-4; unclear D gene. CDR3 length equals 14 residues. V lost 3 bases and J lost 6, with 12 bases in between. Germline values: CDR1 MNHEY, CDR2 SVGAGI.

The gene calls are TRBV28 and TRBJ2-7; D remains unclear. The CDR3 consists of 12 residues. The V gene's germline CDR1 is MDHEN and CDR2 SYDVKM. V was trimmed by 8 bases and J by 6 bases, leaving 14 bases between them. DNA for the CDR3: TGTGCCAGCTGCAGTTCCTCTGGCGAGCAGTACTTC. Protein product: CASCSSSGEQYF.